These 18 T cell receptor beta chains were all obtained from the same sample, sequenced in a study of shared clonotypes between healthy human individuals. Only in-frame clones appear in the TCRdb table, and some are missing; sequencing was by immunoSEQ multiplex PCR. Seen here are about 79,000 clones, 60% to 80% observed once, and the top ten hold about 51%. The source material was memory CD8+ T cells sorted from blood. Subset noted: CD45RO+ cells pooled with CCR7-negative TemRA cells. These receptors were collected from a man aged 30 to 45 in good health.

This clone was counted only a few times. The J gene is TRBJ1-1, the V gene TRBV27; D gene uncertain. This CDR3 region has 15 residues. V shed 0 bases and J shed 0 bases, with 8 bases lying between them. CDR1 and CDR2 (germline): MNHEY, SMNVEV (reference sequence). The CDR3 sequence: CASSLSWSLNTEAFF. DNA of the CDR3: TGTGCCAGCAGTTTATCGTGGAGTTTGAACACTGAAGCTTTCTTT.

The chain recombines TRBV2 with TRBJ1-2; D not certain. The germline gives CDR1 SNHLY, CDR2 FYNNEI. Trimming shortened V by 7 bases and J by 3 bases, and 15 bases separated the two germline ends. This CDR3 spans 14 amino acids. The CDR3 loop reads CASIPAPGDYGYTF. The CDR3 DNA sequence: TGTGCCAGCATCCCCGCCCCCGGGGACTATGGCTACACCTTC.

This chain uses TRBV7-9 with TRBJ1-1, with a weak D call TRBD1 (6 bases). The CDR3 covers 14 residues. The V end was cut by 1 base, the J end by 5 bases, with 11 bases between. Germline V gene data show CDR1 as SEHNR and CDR2 as FQNEAQ (reference sequence). The CDR3: CASSLVGQGTEAFF. The CDR3 DNA reads as TGTGCCAGCAGCTTAGTAGGGCAGGGGACTGAAGCTTTCTTT.

The rearrangement uses TRBV28 and TRBJ2-1; TRBD2 matches at 7 bases. V lost 3 bases and J lost 0; bases outside the gene matches: 11. Germline V lookup: CDR1 MDHEN, CDR2 SYDVKM. The CDR3 spans 18 residues. This CDR3 reads CASSFSAGLQSSYNEQFF. In nucleotides, the CDR3 is TGTGCCAGCAGTTTTTCCGCGGGACTACAAAGCTCCTACAATGAGCAGTTCTTC.

The gene calls are TRBV7-8 and TRBJ2-5; a possible D gene is TRBD2 (5 bases). The CDR3 consists of 15 residues. Trimming left V 0 bases short and J 0 bases short, with 8 bases between. Germline V gene data show CDR1 as SGHVS and CDR2 as FQNEAQ. CDR3 nucleotides: TGTGCCAGCAGCTTAGCTATCGGGGACCAAGAGACCCAGTACTTC. Translation gives CASSLAIGDQETQYF.

This clone was detected only once. The chain has TRBV5-1 and TRBJ2-5; D perhaps matches TRBD1 (7 bases). The J call may be faulty, since TRBJ2-7 better matches the DNA end. The CDR3 totals 17 residues. The germline CDR1 and CDR2 sequences are SGHRS and YFSETQ. DNA of the CDR3: TGCGCCAGCAGACGCCACCTAGAGACAGGGCGGGACTACGAGCAGTACTTC. Its protein is CASRRHLETGRDYEQYF.

The genes are TRBV6-1 and TRBJ2-1, with a possible D match to TRBD1 (6 bases). V was pared by 7 bases and J by 2 bases, with 15 bases between. Germline V lookup: CDR1 MNHNS, CDR2 SASEGT. The CDR3 covers 15 residues. CDR3: CASIRDRNPYNEQFF. As DNA, the CDR3 is TGTGCCAGCATCCGTGACAGGAACCCCTACAATGAGCAGTTCTTC.

The V gene is TRBV28, the J gene TRBJ2-7, with D perhaps TRBD1 (6 bases). The germline V gene has CDR1 MDHEN and CDR2 SYDVKM. Trimming pared 4 bases from V and 3 bases from J, leaving 10 bases between. The CDR3 spans 13 residues. The CDR3 nucleotides read TGTGCCAGCAGTTCAGGGGTCCTCTACGAGCAGTACTTC. Translating gives CASSSGVLYEQYF. Supplemented by reference TRBV28 and TRBJ2-7, the full variable domain reads DVKVTQSSRYLVKRTGEKVFLECVQDMDHENMFWYRQDPGLGLRLIYFSYDVKMKEKGDIPEGYSVSREKKERFSLILESASTNQTSMYLCASSSGVLYEQYFGPGTRLTVT.

The rearrangement joins TRBV6-6 to TRBJ2-7; D gene uncertain. The ends were cut back, 6 bases at V and 4 bases at J, with 7 bases in the middle. The V gene's germline CDR1 is MNHNY and CDR2 SVGAGI (reference sequence). The CDR3 contains 11 residues. Written as DNA, the CDR3 is TGTGCCAGCAGCGTAAATTACGAGCAGTACTTC. The encoded protein is CASSVNYEQYF.

This clone is a singleton in its sample. The gene calls are TRBV28 and TRBJ2-1; no firm D call. Germline lookup yields CDR1 MDHEN and CDR2 SYDVKM. Trimming shortened V by 5 bases and J by 5 bases, and 4 bases separated the two germline ends. This CDR3 comprises 11 residues. CDR3 bases: TGTGCCAGCAGTACCAACAATGAGCAGTTCTTC. Amino acids: CASSTNNEQFF.

This chain joins TRBV11-2 and TRBJ2-1; TRBD2 agrees at 10 bases. The V gene's germline CDR1 is SGHAT and CDR2 FQNNGV. V was pared by 4 bases and J by 3 bases, with 9 bases of the junction left unmatched. This CDR3 has 17 residues. CDR3 in amino acids: CASSSGLAEDNYNEQFF. In DNA, the CDR3 is TGTGCCAGCAGCTCCGGACTAGCGGAGGATAACTACAATGAGCAGTTCTTC.

This clone was recorded a few times. V and J are TRBV4-3 and TRBJ2-2, with unresolved D. This CDR3 is 14 amino acids long. Deletions cut 4 bases from V and 6 bases from J, with 12 bases between. The germline gives CDR1 LGHNA, CDR2 YSLEER. Written as DNA, the CDR3 is TGCGCCAGCAGCCTCGAGTTGCGTGCCGGGGAGCTGTTTTTT. Its translation: CASSLELRAGELFF.

A remark on this clone: Other DNA sequences in this sample translate to the same CDR3. This chain uses TRBV7-9 with TRBJ1-5, with a tentative D call TRBD1 (5 bases). Germline assignment: CDR1 SEHNR and CDR2 FQNEAQ (reference sequence). Trimming took 1 base from V and 2 from J, leaving 6 bases between them. The CDR3 is 14 residues long. The CDR3 DNA follows: TGTGCCAGCAGCTTAGGGGGCGGCAATCAGCCCCAGCATTTT. This gives the protein CASSLGGGNQPQHF.

This clone was seen at least ten times. V usage is TRBV9 and J usage is TRBJ1-1, with D possibly matching TRBD1 (5 bases). With 0 bases removed from V and 7 bases from J, the gap between germline ends came to 16 bases. CDR3 size: 15 residues. Germline CDR1 is SGDLS and CDR2 is YYNGEE. The CDR3: CASSVGDLQENEAFF. The DNA for the CDR3 is TGTGCCAGCAGCGTAGGGGATTTACAGGAGAATGAAGCTTTCTTT.

The chain combines TRBV10-3 with TRBJ2-7; unclear D gene. Trimming removed 4 bases from V and 5 bases from J, with 15 bases in between. CDR3 length: 14 residues. The V gene's germline CDR1 is ENHRY and CDR2 SYGVKD. The CDR3 sequence: CAISGDGLDDEQYF. CDR3 in DNA: TGTGCCATCAGTGGTGACGGCCTAGACGACGAGCAGTACTTC.

Comments on this clone: Other DNA sequences of this sample code for an identical CDR3. This sequence joins TRBV4-3 and TRBJ2-6; 8 nucleotides line up with TRBD1. Germline values: CDR1 LGHNA, CDR2 YSLEER. V was clipped by 3 bases and J by 0 bases; unmatched bases: 4. CDR3 length equals 17 residues. The CDR3 reads CASSHGTGGSGANVLTF. The CDR3 DNA sequence: TGCGCCAGCAGCCACGGGACAGGCGGCTCTGGGGCCAACGTCCTGACTTTC.

The gene calls are TRBV11-2 and TRBJ1-3, with D unclear. The germline CDR1 and CDR2 sequences are SGHAT and FQNNGV. The CDR3 consists of 14 residues. V dropped 4 bases and J dropped 3 bases, with 10 bases sitting between them. The CDR3 bases are TGTGCCAGCAGCTCCGGGAGGGTTGGAAACACCATATATTTT. It translates to CASSSGRVGNTIYF. Filled out from reference TRBV11-2 and TRBJ1-3, the complete variable domain reads EAGVAQSPRYKIIEKRQSVAFWCNPISGHATLYWYQQILGQGPKLLIQFQNNGVVDDSQLPKDRFSAERLKGVDSTLKIQPAKLEDSAVYLCASSSGRVGNTIYFGEGSWLTVV.

This clone was observed a few times. The CDR3 DNA reads as TGTGCCAGCAGTTACTCCAGGGGAGACACCGGGGAGCTGTTTTTT. Residues: CASSYSRGDTGELFF. This sequence joins TRBV6-6 and TRBJ2-2; D is possibly TRBD1 (6 bases). The CDR3 runs to 15 residues. The V gene lost 0 bases and the J gene lost 3 bases, with 8 bases spanning the gap. Germline V gene sequence: CDR1 MNHNY, CDR2 SVGAGI (reference sequence).